This T cell receptor beta chain was identified in a study of blood T cell repertoires in COVID-19. Study in general: The samples span acute and convalescent COVID-19 from the United States, Italy and Spain.

This clone was seen only once. The germline gives CDR1 LNHDA, CDR2 SQIVND (reference sequence). This CDR3 is 15 amino acids long. V was clipped by 3 bases and J by 11 bases; unmatched bases: 15. In the authors' methods: Using reference gene primer amplification, nucleated cell counts were estimated. Measured with immunoSEQ multiplex PCR; TCRdb has only the in-frame clones, and not every one. V, J and clone size derive from that table, while D and trimming were established from the DNA sequence. The data contain roughly 230,000 clones, around 90% of them seen just once; the ten biggest clones take up approximately 2.1%.

The V gene is TRBV19, the J gene TRBJ1-1; 7 bases align to TRBD1. What was sequenced was peripheral blood. The source of this sequence is a woman in her sixties with COVID-19, enrolled during active disease. This CDR3 reads CASSMGPGQPPGAFF. The CDR3 DNA is TGTGCCAGTAGTATGGGACCGGGACAGCCGCCTGGGGCTTTCTTT.